This T cell receptor beta chain was captured in a study of fetal regulatory T cell absence and autoimmunity. Study-wide context: The IPEX patients lacked clinical diabetes but had exocrine pancreas autoimmunity. Study-level points and caveats: Compared with cord blood, pancreas showed oligoclonal TCR enrichment, some clones over 95-fold.

Here immunoSEQ multiplex PCR was the method, and the copy in TCRdb shows in-frame clones only, minus some. Here the sample spans more than 85,000 clones, 72% being singletons. Details on this clone: Its antigen is not known.

V gave up 0 bases and J gave up 2 bases, with 8 bases separating them. There are 14 residues in the CDR3. Germline V gives CDR1 SEHNR, CDR2 FQNEAQ (reference sequence). Material for sequencing was pancreas tissue. The sequence was obtained from a male donor with IPEX syndrome. V is TRBV7-9 and J is TRBJ2-7; TRBD2 might be the D (5 bases). This CDR3 reads CASSLAGLTYEQYF. DNA of the CDR3: TGTGCCAGCAGCTTAGCCGGACTCACCTACGAGCAGTACTTC.